Detailed here is one T cell receptor beta chain. Its antigen is as yet unknown. The data originate from a study of T cell responses to AZD1222 COVID-19 vaccine. Points from the study as a whole: A reported finding is that nearly half of spike-specific TCRs target unmutated variant regions. Baseline seropositivity characterized only a handful of AZD1222 recipients. No repertoire was sampled before or during the peak T cell response, only after it. Among vaccine-associated CD4 TCRs, coverage spanned spike, with dominance at 160-218 and 743-854.

Clones were sequenced by immunoSEQ multiplex PCR, and TCRdb holds only the in-frame ones, with some missing. In the table there are 65,000 to 95,000 clones, roughly nine tenths of which are singletons. The CDR3 length is 15 residues. Germline loops: CDR1 SNHLY, CDR2 FYNNEI. The ends were cut back, 3 bases at V and 5 bases at J, with 16 bases in the middle. This receptor was taken from an adult in good health. The V gene is TRBV2, the J gene TRBJ2-5; D perhaps matches TRBD1 (7 bases). Sequences were derived from peripheral blood, sampled on day 0 of MenACWY control vaccination. DNA for the CDR3: TGTGCCAGCAGTGAGGGCAGGGGGGATATGGAGACCCAGTACTTC. It translates to CASSEGRGDMETQYF.